This T cell receptor (beta chain) was sequenced during a study of T cells in Graves' hyperthyroidism and ophthalmopathy. The CDR3 has 16 residues. The V end was cut by 0 bases, the J end by 0 bases, with 11 bases between. CDR1 and CDR2 (germline): KGHDR, SFDVKD. The TCR beta CDR3 regions underwent amplification using RNA transcripts as the source. First-round RT-PCR with HTBI primers amplified the TCR CDR3 region. Using its own MiXCR run on the multiplex PCR reads, TCRdb lists one record per CDR3 protein. The sample carries some 760,000 distinct CDR3 sequences, 14% recorded once. The sample consisted of blood. The receptor was derived from a woman between 18 and 29 years old with Graves' hyperthyroidism. The rearrangement links TRBV24-1 to TRBJ2-7, with D uncertain. CDR3 amino acids: CATSDLGLTGSYEQYF. In nucleotides, the CDR3 is TGTGCCACCAGTGATTTGGGGCTTACCGGCTCCTACGAGCAGTACTTC.